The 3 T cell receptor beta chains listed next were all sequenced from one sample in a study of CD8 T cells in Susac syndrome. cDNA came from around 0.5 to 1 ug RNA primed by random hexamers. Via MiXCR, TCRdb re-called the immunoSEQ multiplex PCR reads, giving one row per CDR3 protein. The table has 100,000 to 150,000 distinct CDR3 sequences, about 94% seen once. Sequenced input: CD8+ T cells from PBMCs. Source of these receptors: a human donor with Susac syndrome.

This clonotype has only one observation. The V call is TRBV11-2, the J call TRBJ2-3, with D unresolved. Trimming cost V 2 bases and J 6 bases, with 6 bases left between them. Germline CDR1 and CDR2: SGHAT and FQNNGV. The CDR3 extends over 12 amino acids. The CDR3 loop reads CASSLQRDTQYF. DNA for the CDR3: TGTGCCAGCAGCTTACAACGGGATACGCAGTATTTT.

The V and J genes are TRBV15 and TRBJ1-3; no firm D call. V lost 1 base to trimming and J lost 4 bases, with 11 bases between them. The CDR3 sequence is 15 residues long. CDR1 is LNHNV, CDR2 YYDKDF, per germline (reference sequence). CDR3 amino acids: CATSRGKLGGNTIYF. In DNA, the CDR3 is TGTGCCACCAGCAGAGGAAAACTGGGCGGAAACACCATATATTTT.

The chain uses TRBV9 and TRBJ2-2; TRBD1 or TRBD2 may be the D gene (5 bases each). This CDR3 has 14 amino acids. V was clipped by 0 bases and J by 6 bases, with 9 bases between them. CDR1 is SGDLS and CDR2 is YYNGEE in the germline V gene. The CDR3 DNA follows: TGTGCCAGCAGCGTAGGGGACCGAGCCGGGGAGCTGTTTTTT. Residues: CASSVGDRAGELFF.